The source of this TCR beta chain is a study of blood T cell repertoires in COVID-19. In its sample, this clone is medium-sized. The ends lost 0 bases at V and 4 bases at J; junction bases unmatched: 6. Germline assignment: CDR1 SGHRS and CDR2 YFSETQ. CDR3 length: 16 amino acids. Profiled with immunoSEQ multiplex PCR; TCRdb holds only in-frame clones, not every one. The repertoire holds about 50,000 clones, with 90% as singletons. The genes are TRBV5-1 and TRBJ2-3; 9 bases are shared with TRBD2. Source material: peripheral blood. This sequence was found in a woman of 80 years or more with acute or convalescent COVID-19. The CDR3 region has the DNA TGCGCCAGCAGCTTGGAAGGGCTAGCGGGGCCAGATACGCAGTATTTT. The encoded protein is CASSLEGLAGPDTQYF.